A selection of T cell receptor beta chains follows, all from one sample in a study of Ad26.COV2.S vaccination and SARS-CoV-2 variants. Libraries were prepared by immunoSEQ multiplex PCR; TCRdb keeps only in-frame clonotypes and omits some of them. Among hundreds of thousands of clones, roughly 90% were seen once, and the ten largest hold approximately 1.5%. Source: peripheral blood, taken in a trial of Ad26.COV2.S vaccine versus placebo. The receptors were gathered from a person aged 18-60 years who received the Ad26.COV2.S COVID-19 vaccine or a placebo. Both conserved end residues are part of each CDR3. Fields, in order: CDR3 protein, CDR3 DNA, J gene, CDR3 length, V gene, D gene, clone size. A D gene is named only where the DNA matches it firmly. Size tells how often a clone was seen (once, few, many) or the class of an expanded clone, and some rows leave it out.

CDR3aa: CASSPFSGVDQPQHF
CDR3nt: TGTGCCAGCTCACCGTTTTCAGGGGTGGATCAGCCCCAGCATTTT
j_gene: TRBJ1-5
len: 15
v_gene: TRBV18
d_gene: -
abundance: -

CDR3aa: CAISELPTGFTGNTIYF
CDR3nt: TGTGCCATCAGTGAGTTACCCACGGGATTCACTGGAAACACCATATATTTT
j_gene: TRBJ1-3
len: 17
v_gene: TRBV10-3
d_gene: -
abundance: -

CDR3aa: CASSPAVYNSPLHF
CDR3nt: TGTGCCAGCAGCCCGGCGGTCTATAATTCACCCCTCCACTTT
j_gene: TRBJ1-6
len: 14
v_gene: TRBV14
d_gene: -
abundance: once

CDR3aa: CASGRQGNYGYTF
CDR3nt: TGTGCCAGCGGCCGACAGGGTAACTATGGCTACACCTTC
j_gene: TRBJ1-2
len: 13
v_gene: TRBV2
d_gene: TRBD1
abundance: -

CDR3aa: CASSPLPTPLRGYTF
CDR3nt: TGTGCCAGCAGCCCCCTTCCTACACCGCTACGCGGCTACACCTTC
j_gene: TRBJ1-2
len: 15
v_gene: TRBV27
d_gene: -
abundance: -

CDR3aa: CASSPRVSNTGELFF
CDR3nt: TGTGCCAGCAGTCCTAGGGTCTCGAACACCGGGGAGCTGTTTTTT
j_gene: TRBJ2-2
len: 15
v_gene: TRBV7-8
d_gene: -
abundance: -

CDR3aa: CASSLRGREKLFF
CDR3nt: TGTGCCAGCAGTTTAAGAGGGCGTGAAAAACTGTTTTTT
j_gene: TRBJ1-4
len: 13
v_gene: TRBV12-3/TRBV12-4
d_gene: -
abundance: -

CDR3aa: CASSTGTSGRVPATDTQYF
CDR3nt: TGTGCCAGTAGTACCGGGACTAGCGGGAGGGTTCCCGCCACAGATACGCAGTATTTT
j_gene: TRBJ2-3
len: 19
v_gene: TRBV19
d_gene: TRBD2
abundance: -

CDR3aa: CASSQARTGGGHGYTF
CDR3nt: TGTGCCAGCAGCCAAGCACGGACAGGGGGAGGACATGGCTACACCTTC
j_gene: TRBJ1-2
len: 16
v_gene: TRBV4-2
d_gene: TRBD1
abundance: -

CDR3aa: CASSAPGVVSYEQYF
CDR3nt: TGTGCCAGTTCCGCTCCAGGGGTTGTGTCCTACGAGCAGTACTTC
j_gene: TRBJ2-7
len: 15
v_gene: TRBV2
d_gene: -
abundance: -

CDR3aa: CASSLGPGWTYEQYF
CDR3nt: TGTGCCAGCAGCTTAGGCCCTGGGTGGACCTACGAGCAGTACTTC
j_gene: TRBJ2-7
len: 15
v_gene: TRBV11-2
d_gene: -
abundance: -

CDR3aa: CSATGGTDTGELFF
CDR3nt: TGCAGCGCCACGGGGGGTACGGACACCGGGGAGCTGTTTTTT
j_gene: TRBJ2-2
len: 14
v_gene: TRBV29-1
d_gene: TRBD2
abundance: -

CDR3aa: CASSLARYRQGIYGYTF
CDR3nt: TGTGCCAGCAGCTTAGCCAGATATCGACAGGGGATCTATGGCTACACCTTC
j_gene: TRBJ1-2
len: 17
v_gene: TRBV7-9
d_gene: TRBD1
abundance: -

CDR3aa: CASSLEHGTGELFF
CDR3nt: TGTGCCAGCAGCTTAGAACACGGCACCGGGGAGCTGTTTTTT
j_gene: TRBJ2-2
len: 14
v_gene: TRBV11-3
d_gene: -
abundance: -

CDR3aa: CASSQRQGFSVRTSTNTIYF
CDR3nt: TGTGCCAGCAGCCAACGACAGGGATTTAGTGTTCGTACGTCTACAAACACCATATATTTT
j_gene: TRBJ1-3
len: 20
v_gene: TRBV14
d_gene: TRBD1
abundance: -

CDR3aa: CASSHRLDTKTDTQYF
CDR3nt: TGTGCCAGCAGCCACCGACTCGACACGAAAACAGATACGCAGTATTTT
j_gene: TRBJ2-3
len: 16
v_gene: TRBV5-6
d_gene: -
abundance: -

CDR3aa: CASRRTGDEKLFF
CDR3nt: TGTGCCAGCAGGAGGACAGGAGATGAAAAACTGTTTTTT
j_gene: TRBJ1-4
len: 13
v_gene: TRBV25-1
d_gene: TRBD1
abundance: -

CDR3aa: CASREDRGYGYTF
CDR3nt: TGTGCCAGCAGAGAGGACAGGGGCTATGGCTACACCTTC
j_gene: TRBJ1-2
len: 13
v_gene: TRBV6-5
d_gene: TRBD1
abundance: -

CDR3aa: CASRGTGLSGELFF
CDR3nt: TGTGCCAGCAGAGGGACAGGGTTATCCGGGGAGCTGTTTTTT
j_gene: TRBJ2-2
len: 14
v_gene: TRBV27
d_gene: TRBD1
abundance: -

CDR3aa: CASSQDLGTSRDGLTDTQYF
CDR3nt: TGCGCCAGCAGCCAAGATCTAGGGACTAGTCGGGACGGGCTCACAGATACGCAGTATTTT
j_gene: TRBJ2-3
len: 20
v_gene: TRBV4-3
d_gene: TRBD2
abundance: -

CDR3aa: CASSDNGYTQYF
CDR3nt: TGTGCCAGCAGTGACAACGGCTATACGCAGTATTTT
j_gene: TRBJ2-3
len: 12
v_gene: TRBV14
d_gene: -
abundance: -

CDR3aa: CASLDRVNGYTF
CDR3nt: TGTGCCAGCTTGGACAGGGTAAATGGCTACACCTTC
j_gene: TRBJ1-2
len: 12
v_gene: TRBV12-3/TRBV12-4
d_gene: TRBD1
abundance: -

CDR3aa: CASSYSEGLYEQYF
CDR3nt: TGTGCCAGCAGTTACTCAGAGGGGCTCTACGAGCAGTACTTC
j_gene: TRBJ2-7
len: 14
v_gene: TRBV6-5
d_gene: -
abundance: -

CDR3aa: CASSLSEGVGKLFF
CDR3nt: TGTGCCAGCAGCTTAAGCGAGGGGGTTGGAAAACTGTTTTTT
j_gene: TRBJ1-4
len: 14
v_gene: TRBV7-9
d_gene: -
abundance: -

CDR3aa: CASRSQGAETQYF
CDR3nt: TGCGCCAGCAGGAGTCAGGGGGCTGAGACCCAGTACTTC
j_gene: TRBJ2-5
len: 13
v_gene: TRBV5-1
d_gene: TRBD1
abundance: -

CDR3aa: CASSLLTSGKGEQFF
CDR3nt: TGTGCCAGTAGTCTCCTGACTAGCGGGAAAGGTGAGCAGTTCTTC
j_gene: TRBJ2-1
len: 15
v_gene: TRBV19
d_gene: TRBD2
abundance: -

CDR3aa: CASSLVGVNYGYTF
CDR3nt: TGTGCCAGCAGCTTAGTGGGTGTGAACTATGGCTACACCTTC
j_gene: TRBJ1-2
len: 14
v_gene: TRBV11-2
d_gene: -
abundance: -

CDR3aa: CASRGPANTGELFF
CDR3nt: TGCGCCAGCAGGGGGCCCGCGAACACCGGGGAGCTGTTTTTT
j_gene: TRBJ2-2
len: 14
v_gene: TRBV5-1
d_gene: -
abundance: -

CDR3aa: CATEEGGLNEQFF
CDR3nt: TGTGCCACCGAGGAGGGGGGCCTCAATGAGCAGTTCTTC
j_gene: TRBJ2-1
len: 13
v_gene: TRBV10-3
d_gene: -
abundance: -

CDR3aa: CASSFMGTDTQYF
CDR3nt: TGTGCCAGCAGCTTTATGGGGACAGATACGCAGTATTTT
j_gene: TRBJ2-3
len: 13
v_gene: TRBV11-2
d_gene: -
abundance: -

CDR3aa: CSVADEIIQPQHF
CDR3nt: TGCAGCGTCGCCGATGAGATTATTCAGCCCCAGCATTTT
j_gene: TRBJ1-5
len: 13
v_gene: TRBV29-1
d_gene: -
abundance: once

CDR3aa: CASRSSGGAGGTDTQYF
CDR3nt: TGTGCCAGCCGTTCTAGCGGGGGGGCTGGGGGCACAGATACGCAGTATTTT
j_gene: TRBJ2-3
len: 17
v_gene: TRBV7-9
d_gene: TRBD2
abundance: -

CDR3aa: CASTPGPGELFF
CDR3nt: TGTGCCAGCACACCGGGACCCGGGGAGCTGTTTTTT
j_gene: TRBJ2-2
len: 12
v_gene: TRBV12-3/TRBV12-4
d_gene: -
abundance: -

CDR3aa: CASSPTGQSAGETQYF
CDR3nt: TGTGCCAGCTCACCGACGGGACAGTCAGCCGGGGAGACCCAGTACTTC
j_gene: TRBJ2-5
len: 16
v_gene: TRBV18
d_gene: TRBD1
abundance: once

CDR3aa: CASSDSGYEQYF
CDR3nt: TGTGCCAGCAGCGATAGCGGCTACGAGCAGTACTTC
j_gene: TRBJ2-7
len: 12
v_gene: TRBV6-5
d_gene: -
abundance: once

CDR3aa: CASRAWGRGLFQPQHF
CDR3nt: TGTGCCAGTAGGGCCTGGGGCAGGGGTCTTTTTCAGCCCCAGCATTTT
j_gene: TRBJ1-5
len: 16
v_gene: TRBV19
d_gene: -
abundance: few

CDR3aa: CASSLVQGVPTYEQYF
CDR3nt: TGTGCCAGCAGCTTAGTCCAGGGGGTCCCCACCTACGAGCAGTACTTC
j_gene: TRBJ2-7
len: 16
v_gene: TRBV7-2
d_gene: TRBD1
abundance: once

CDR3aa: CAISESSENSDSYNSPLHF
CDR3nt: TGTGCCATCAGTGAGTCGAGCGAGAACAGTGACTCCTATAATTCACCCCTCCACTTT
j_gene: TRBJ1-6
len: 19
v_gene: TRBV10-3
d_gene: -
abundance: -

CDR3aa: CASSPRASQETQYF
CDR3nt: TGTGCCAGCAGCCCCCGGGCGTCACAAGAGACCCAGTACTTC
j_gene: TRBJ2-5
len: 14
v_gene: TRBV11-2
d_gene: -
abundance: once

CDR3aa: CASSLGTGGQETQYF
CDR3nt: TGTGCCAGCAGCCTCGGGACAGGGGGACAAGAGACCCAGTACTTC
j_gene: TRBJ2-5
len: 15
v_gene: TRBV7-2
d_gene: TRBD1
abundance: -

CDR3aa: CASAMGGNTEAFF
CDR3nt: TGTGCCAGCGCCATGGGGGGAAACACTGAAGCTTTCTTT
j_gene: TRBJ1-1
len: 13
v_gene: TRBV19
d_gene: -
abundance: -

CDR3aa: CASSRGPGTGDSPLHF
CDR3nt: TGTGCCAGCTCACGCGGGCCCGGGACAGGGGATTCACCCCTCCACTTT
j_gene: TRBJ1-6
len: 16
v_gene: TRBV18
d_gene: TRBD1
abundance: -

CDR3aa: CASSLPGGVGYTF
CDR3nt: TGTGCCAGCAGCTTACCAGGGGGTGTTGGCTACACCTTC
j_gene: TRBJ1-2
len: 13
v_gene: TRBV7-2
d_gene: TRBD1
abundance: -

CDR3aa: CASSYSEGNTEAFF
CDR3nt: TGTGCCAGCAGTTACTCAGAGGGGAACACTGAAGCTTTCTTT
j_gene: TRBJ1-1
len: 14
v_gene: TRBV6-2/TRBV6-3
d_gene: -
abundance: few

CDR3aa: CATSDPRDDEQFF
CDR3nt: TGTGCCACCAGTGATCCAAGGGATGATGAGCAGTTCTTC
j_gene: TRBJ2-1
len: 13
v_gene: TRBV24-1
d_gene: -
abundance: -

CDR3aa: CASSEKTSAGMIPSYNEQFF
CDR3nt: TGTGCCAGCAGTGAAAAGACTAGCGCGGGAATGATACCCTCCTACAATGAGCAGTTCTTC
j_gene: TRBJ2-1
len: 20
v_gene: TRBV2
d_gene: TRBD2
abundance: -

CDR3aa: CASSVDESGLVGYEQYF
CDR3nt: TGTGCCAGCAGTGTTGACGAATCGGGACTAGTTGGTTACGAGCAGTACTTC
j_gene: TRBJ2-7
len: 17
v_gene: TRBV2
d_gene: TRBD2
abundance: -

CDR3aa: CASSLWLIDNNEQFF
CDR3nt: TGTGCCAGCAGCTTATGGCTGATAGACAACAATGAGCAGTTCTTC
j_gene: TRBJ2-1
len: 15
v_gene: TRBV7-9
d_gene: -
abundance: -

CDR3aa: CSVGVAPPYEQYF
CDR3nt: TGCAGCGTTGGAGTAGCTCCCCCCTACGAGCAGTACTTC
j_gene: TRBJ2-7
len: 13
v_gene: TRBV29-1
d_gene: -
abundance: -

CDR3aa: CASSGDKALWGYTF
CDR3nt: TGTGCCAGCAGCGGGGACAAGGCCTTGTGGGGCTACACCTTC
j_gene: TRBJ1-2
len: 14
v_gene: TRBV6-5
d_gene: -
abundance: -

CDR3aa: CASSPWAEAGGPPKNIQYF
CDR3nt: TGTGCCAGCAGCCCCTGGGCGGAAGCGGGGGGGCCACCCAAAAACATTCAGTACTTC
j_gene: TRBJ2-4
len: 19
v_gene: TRBV7-2
d_gene: TRBD2
abundance: -

CDR3aa: CASSLGQGTGGYTF
CDR3nt: TGTGCCAGCAGCTTGGGACAGGGAACTGGTGGCTACACCTTC
j_gene: TRBJ1-2
len: 14
v_gene: TRBV7-3
d_gene: TRBD1
abundance: -

CDR3aa: CASSFGAGGFEQFF
CDR3nt: TGTGCCAGCAGTTTCGGGGCGGGGGGGTTTGAGCAGTTCTTC
j_gene: TRBJ2-1
len: 14
v_gene: TRBV27
d_gene: TRBD2
abundance: -

CDR3aa: CASSDTGDYTEAFF
CDR3nt: TGCGCCAGCAGCGACACAGGGGATTACACTGAAGCTTTCTTT
j_gene: TRBJ1-1
len: 14
v_gene: TRBV5-1
d_gene: TRBD1
abundance: -